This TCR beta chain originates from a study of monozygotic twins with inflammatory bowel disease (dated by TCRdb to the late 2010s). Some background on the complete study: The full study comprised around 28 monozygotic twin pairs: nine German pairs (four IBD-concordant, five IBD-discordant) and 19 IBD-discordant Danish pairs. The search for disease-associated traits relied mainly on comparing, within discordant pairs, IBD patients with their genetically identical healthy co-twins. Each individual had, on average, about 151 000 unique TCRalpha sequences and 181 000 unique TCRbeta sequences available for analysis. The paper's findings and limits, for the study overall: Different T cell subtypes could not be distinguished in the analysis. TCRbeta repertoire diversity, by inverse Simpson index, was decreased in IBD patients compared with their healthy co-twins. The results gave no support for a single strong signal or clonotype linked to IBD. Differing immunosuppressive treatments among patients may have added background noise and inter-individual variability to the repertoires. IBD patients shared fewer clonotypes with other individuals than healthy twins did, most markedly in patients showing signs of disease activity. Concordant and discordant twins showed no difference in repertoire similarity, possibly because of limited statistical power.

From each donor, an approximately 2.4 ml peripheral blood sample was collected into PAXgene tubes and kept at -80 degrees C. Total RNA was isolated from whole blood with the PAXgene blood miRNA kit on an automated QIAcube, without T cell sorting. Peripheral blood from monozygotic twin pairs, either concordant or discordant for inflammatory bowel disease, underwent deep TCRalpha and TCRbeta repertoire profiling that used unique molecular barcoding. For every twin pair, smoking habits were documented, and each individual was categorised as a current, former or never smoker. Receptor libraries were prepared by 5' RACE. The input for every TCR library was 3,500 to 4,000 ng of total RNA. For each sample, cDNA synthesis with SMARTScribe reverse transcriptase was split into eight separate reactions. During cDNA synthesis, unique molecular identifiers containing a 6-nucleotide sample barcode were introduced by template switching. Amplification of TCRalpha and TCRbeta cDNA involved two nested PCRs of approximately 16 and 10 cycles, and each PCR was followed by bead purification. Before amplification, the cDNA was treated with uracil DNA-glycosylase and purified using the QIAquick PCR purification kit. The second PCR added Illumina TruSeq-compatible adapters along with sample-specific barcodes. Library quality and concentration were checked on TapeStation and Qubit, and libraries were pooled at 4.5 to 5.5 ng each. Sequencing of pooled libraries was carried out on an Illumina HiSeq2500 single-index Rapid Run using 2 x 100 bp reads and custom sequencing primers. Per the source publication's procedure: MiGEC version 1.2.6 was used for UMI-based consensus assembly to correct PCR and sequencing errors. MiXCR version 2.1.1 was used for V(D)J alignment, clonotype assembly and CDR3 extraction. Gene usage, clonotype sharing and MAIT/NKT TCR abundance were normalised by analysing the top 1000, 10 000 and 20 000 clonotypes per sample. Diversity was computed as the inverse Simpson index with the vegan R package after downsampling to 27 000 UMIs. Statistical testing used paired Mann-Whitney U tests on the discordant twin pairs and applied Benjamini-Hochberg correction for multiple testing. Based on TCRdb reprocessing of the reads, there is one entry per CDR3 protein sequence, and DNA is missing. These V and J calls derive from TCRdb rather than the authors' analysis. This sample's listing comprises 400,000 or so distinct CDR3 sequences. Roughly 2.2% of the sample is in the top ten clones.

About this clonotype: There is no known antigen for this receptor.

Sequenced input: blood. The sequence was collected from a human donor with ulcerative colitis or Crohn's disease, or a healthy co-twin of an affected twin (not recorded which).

The CDR3 protein is CASSLGSGSLGEQYF. The rearrangement combines TRBV7-2 with TRBJ2-7; the TCRdb D gene call, TRBD2, has no DNA to confirm it. CDR1 and CDR2 (SGHTA, FQGNSA) derive from the germline V gene. From the cysteine up to the phenylalanine, the CDR3 has a length of 15 residues. DNA was not recorded.